This TCR beta chain was profiled in a study of cytomegalovirus exposure and HLA in healthy donors (dated by TCRdb to about 2017). Regarding the study in general: According to an earlier analysis of 587 of the donors, 150 million to 200 million T cells yielded some 110 million unique TCR beta sequences and approximately 280 Gb of sequence data. An early release that covered some 640 HLA-typed donors contained approximately 300 gigabases of sequencing data and 70 million to 100 million unique TCR sequences. Of the roughly 400 genotyped donors, roughly 80% fell in the genetic ancestry cluster associated with self-reported Caucasian donors. The study aimed to test whether cataloging public T cell receptors could reveal signatures of past pathogen exposure. The study profiled the T cell repertoires of 550 to 700 subjects by immunosequencing and related them to cytomegalovirus serostatus. In addition to the first cohort of approximately 670 subjects, a separate validation cohort of approximately 120 different subjects was used. To predict cytomegalovirus infection status, the study combined high-throughput TCR immunosequencing, statistical association of individual TCRs with disease status, and machine learning. A later analysis re-examined previously published TCR beta repertoires from 600 to 700 donors and added high-resolution HLA genotyping to investigate patterns of TCR occurrence. The later analysis used no new phenotypic data to find candidate immune exposures, relying instead on TCR beta sequences and their occurrence across donors. An earlier analysis of around 580 of the donors used high-throughput TCR beta sequencing to judge whether each TCR beta V gene segment behaved as functional or pseudogenic. Alongside the repertoire data, information on donor age, sex, ethnicity and CMV serostatus was compiled. Genome-wide SNP genotypes for about 60% of the roughly 700 donors were used in a later genetic analysis, which treated that subset as a discovery cohort. Every discovery cohort repertoire had been produced on one sequencing platform. HLA typing covered class I and class II loci at four-digit resolution. The number of typed donors differed by locus: about 620-630 for A, B, C, DRB1 and DQB1; 522 for DQA1; some 590 for DPA1; and about 450 for DPB1. Because of strong linkage in the cohort, roughly five DR-DQ haplotypes were treated as single units for association and clustering. Across 300 to 400 genotyped donors of the cohort, an average of about 240,000 unique TCR beta nucleotide sequences per donor were sequenced, and roughly 17% of those sequences were non-productive.

The germline V gene yields SGHDT for CDR1 and YYEEEE for CDR2. The CDR3 has 14 amino acids, counting the end cysteine and phenylalanine. Here the CDR3 DNA is all that survives: 42 bases in frame from base 1. V sheds 3 bases and J sheds 0 bases, leaving 7 bases between their ends. General study outcomes and caveats: Roughly 15 rarely observed V segments, including chromosome 9 orphons, were excluded from the earlier analysis of a few hundred of the donors because counts were too low. A later genetic analysis reported fewer N-insertions in productive TCRs among donors in an Asian-associated ancestry cluster than the roughly 650-donor mean. A further reported finding was that TCR beta sequences accurately predicted the HLA-A and HLA-B alleles for most subjects in the first cohort. A later analysis associated about 17,000 TCR beta sequences with specific HLA alleles at a false discovery rate of 0.05. Because the 87-base-pair reads could not distinguish some IMGT-functional V segments, including TRBV6-2 and TRBV6-3, those segments were excluded. The authors suggested that the approach could potentially be generalized to other disease states and immunological phenotypes. Only TCR beta chains were sequenced in this cohort, and the absence of alpha or paired-chain data limited detectable features. The study listed approximately 150 TCR beta chains as associated with cytomegalovirus. The only immune exposure information available for the cohort was CMV serostatus. In both the original and validation cohorts, the classifier was reported to diagnose cytomegalovirus status with high specificity and sensitivity. A later analysis found that HLA-associated TCR beta chains were more clonally expanded and had lower generation probabilities than equally common non-associated chains. A later genetic analysis associated a missense DCLRE1C variant with V-gene and J-gene trimming of TCR beta chains, and an independent cohort replicated the association. Most CMV-associated TCR beta chains appeared to be HLA-restricted in a later analysis, and the HLA associations seemed to be driven largely by CMV exposure. In a later analysis, the rate of TCR association differed among HLA loci, with DRB1 alleles having the most associated TCRs and HLA-C alleles having the fewest. Linkage disequilibrium might explain the correlated functional status among segregating V segments, but an unknown experimental factor could not be ruled out. Because some donors lacked HLA typing at each locus, the association tests relied only on the typed subset. The presence/absence analyses assumed that sequencing depth was roughly uniform across donors, and that assumption may not be true. Broadly in line with IMGT annotations, most TCR beta V segments showed up in productive rearrangements about 87% or about 30% of the time in an earlier analysis of approximately 600 of the donors. In vitro tests confirmed that three of the cytomegalovirus-associated TCR beta chains recognize cytomegalovirus antigens. A cluster of highly shared sequence variants was judged likely to be a technical artifact of the sequencing pipeline. In a later analysis, several top co-occurrence clusters were reported to appear linked to parvovirus B19, influenza, CMV and Epstein-Barr virus. Most TCR sequences were observed very rarely across donors, whereas some public TCRs were present in many individuals. When HLA alleles, especially DR and DQ, strongly co-occurred, attributing TCR associations to individual alleles was difficult.

The cohort was made up of hundreds of healthy bone marrow donors. Cohort members were all nominally healthy when sampled, although unrecorded immune exposures were likely present. The donor tested CMV seronegative and was one of the 352 seronegative cohort members. A peripheral blood sample was collected from each donor, and TCR beta sequencing was performed on peripheral blood mononuclear cells. The Qiagen DNeasy Blood Extraction Kit was used to extract genomic DNA from the blood cell samples. For this clone: It lacks a known antigen. The sample holds no much larger clone one base away, and base qualities are not on file.

To prepare the library, the immunoSEQ multiplex PCR assay was applied. For the multiplex PCR, a mixture combining 60 forward primers for TCR Vbeta segments and 13 reverse primers for TCR Jbeta segments was used. The CDR3 region of rearranged TCR beta genes was amplified from genomic DNA by a multiplex PCR assay. The Illumina HiSeq System was used to sequence the amplified TCR beta libraries as 87-base-pair reads. The authors' analysis ran thus. A later analysis counted approximately 74 million unique TCR beta chains across the roughly 700 repertoires, and around 9.9 million of these chains were shared by at least two donors. Raw reads were error-corrected and collapsed into unique sequences by a nearest-neighbor algorithm in which closely related sequences were merged to remove PCR and sequencing errors. CDR3 sequences were aligned to IMGT reference sequences to assign V, D and J gene segments. For a sequence to be retained, a match of at least six nucleotides to both a V gene segment and a J gene segment was required. Rearrangements were classified as productive when the CDR3 lacked stop codons and remained in frame with V and J, and all other rearrangements were classified as non-productive. CDR3 was defined according to IMGT convention as the region running from the second conserved V-encoded cysteine to the conserved J-encoded phenylalanine. In an earlier analysis of around 600 of the donors, sequences lacking an unambiguous match to a single V gene segment were excluded. An earlier analysis of several hundred of the donors called V segments functional above 56.7% productive rearrangements and segregating when the between-donor standard deviation exceeded 5%. A statistical classification framework was developed to diagnose cytomegalovirus status using the catalog of TCR beta chain sequences. V and J gene assignment, in a later analysis, came from comparing TCR nucleotide sequences with IMGT/GENE-DB human TR gene sequences. In a later analysis, CDR3 sequences and most-parsimonious VDJ recombination scenarios were assigned using the TCRdist pipeline. In a later analysis, each TCR beta chain was defined by its CDR3 amino acid sequence together with its V-gene family, and reads lacking a unique V-gene family were excluded. To address suspected cross-contamination and a sequencing artifact, a later analysis removed approximately 590 highly shared, low-generation-probability nucleotide sequences. For each public chain, a later analysis derived a clonal expansion index from normalized ranks of inferred template counts within each repertoire. Generation probabilities in a later analysis came from a VDJ recombination model fitted to out-of-frame rearrangements, and those results were checked against IGoR. In a later analysis, hypergeometric tests were used to score TCR-TCR, TCR-HLA and TCR-CMV co-occurrence, with a repertoire-size bias correction applied to TCR pairs. False discovery rates were estimated in a later analysis by permuting HLA or CMV assignments 20 times. In a later analysis, co-occurring TCRs were grouped using DBSCAN, with TCRdist sequence similarity added in when clustering inside HLA-allele-positive subsets. Repertoires with fewer than 30,000 or more than 120,000 public chains, plus five repertoires with anomalous nucleotide sharing, were excluded from co-occurrence clustering. This is the immuneACCESS table as TCRdb keeps it, with only in-frame sequences that have V and J called. A part of the clones is gone; compared with another copy, unresolved V genes explain less than half, and the rest is unexplained. That table is the source of V, J and clone size, and D and trimming were worked out from the DNA. This sample lists some 160,000 clones; roughly 84% were detected once. Clones ranked in the top ten supply roughly 2.5% of the sample.

This sequence uses TRBV5-6 and TRBJ1-3, with the D gene not clear enough to name. The sample consisted of PBMCs. This sequence originates from a boy aged 2 to 10 in good health and CMV-seronegative. The DNA sequence reads TGTGCCAGCAGCTCGCGGTACTCTGGAAACACCATATATTTT. This gives the protein CASSSRYSGNTIYF.